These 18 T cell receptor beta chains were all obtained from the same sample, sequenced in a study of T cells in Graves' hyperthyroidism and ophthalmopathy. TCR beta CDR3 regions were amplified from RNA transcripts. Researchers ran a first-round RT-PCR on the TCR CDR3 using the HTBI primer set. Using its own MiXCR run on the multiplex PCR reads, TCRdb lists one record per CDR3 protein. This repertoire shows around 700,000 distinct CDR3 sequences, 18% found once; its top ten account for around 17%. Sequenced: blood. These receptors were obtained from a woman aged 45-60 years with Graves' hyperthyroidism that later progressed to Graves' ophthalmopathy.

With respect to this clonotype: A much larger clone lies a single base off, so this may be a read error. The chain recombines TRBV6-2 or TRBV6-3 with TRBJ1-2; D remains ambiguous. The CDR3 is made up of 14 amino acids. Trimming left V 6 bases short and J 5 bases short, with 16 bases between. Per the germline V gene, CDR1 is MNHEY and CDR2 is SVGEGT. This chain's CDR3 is CASRPLVVAYGYTF. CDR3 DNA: TGTGCCAGCAGACCCCTCGTGGTGGCATATGGCTACACCTTC.

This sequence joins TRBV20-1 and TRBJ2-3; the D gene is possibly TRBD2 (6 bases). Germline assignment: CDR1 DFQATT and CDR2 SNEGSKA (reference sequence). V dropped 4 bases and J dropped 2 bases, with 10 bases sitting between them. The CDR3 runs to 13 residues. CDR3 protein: CSAIRRDTDTQYF. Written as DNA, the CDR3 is TGCAGTGCTATTAGGCGGGACACAGATACGCAGTATTTT.

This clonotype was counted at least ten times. The CDR3 sequence: CSASSQAISTDTQYF. The CDR3 bases are TGCAGTGCTAGTAGCCAGGCAATTAGCACAGATACGCAGTATTTT. This sequence joins TRBV20-1 and TRBJ2-3, with D hard to call. V shed 3 bases and J shed 0 bases, with 13 bases lying between them. This CDR3 region has 15 residues. From germline, CDR1 is DFQATT and CDR2 SNEGSKA (reference sequence).

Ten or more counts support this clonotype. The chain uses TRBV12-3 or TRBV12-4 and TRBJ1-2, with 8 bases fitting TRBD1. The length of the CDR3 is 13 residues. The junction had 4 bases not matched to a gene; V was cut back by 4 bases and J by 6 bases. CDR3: CASSYGTGNGYTF. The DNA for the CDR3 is TGTGCCAGCAGTTACGGGACAGGAAATGGCTACACCTTC.

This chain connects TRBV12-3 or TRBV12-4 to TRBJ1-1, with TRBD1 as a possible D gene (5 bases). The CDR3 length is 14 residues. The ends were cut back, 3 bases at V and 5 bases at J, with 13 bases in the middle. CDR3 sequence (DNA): TGTGCCAGCAGTTTTGCCAGGGACGGTACTGAAGCTTTCTTT. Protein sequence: CASSFARDGTEAFF.

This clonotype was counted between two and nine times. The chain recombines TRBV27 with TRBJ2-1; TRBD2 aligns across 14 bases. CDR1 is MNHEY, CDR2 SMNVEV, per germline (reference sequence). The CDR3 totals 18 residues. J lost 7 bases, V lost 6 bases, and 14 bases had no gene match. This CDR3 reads CASSQPPGLAGERNEQFF. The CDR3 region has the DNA TGTGCCAGCAGCCAACCCCCGGGACTAGCGGGGGAAAGGAATGAGCAGTTCTTC.

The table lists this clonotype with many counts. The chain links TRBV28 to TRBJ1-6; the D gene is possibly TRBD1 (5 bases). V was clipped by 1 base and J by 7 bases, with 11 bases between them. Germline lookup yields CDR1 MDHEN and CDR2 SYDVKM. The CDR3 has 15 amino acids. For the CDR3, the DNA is TGTGCCAGCAGTTTATACAGGAGGAGAAATTCACCCCTCCACTTT. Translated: CASSLYRRRNSPLHF.

As DNA, the CDR3 is TGCAGCGTTGAGGGACAGGGGAGAGTAGAGACCCAGTACTTC. Amino acid sequence: CSVEGQGRVETQYF. The chain recombines TRBV29-1 with TRBJ2-5; 10 nucleotides match TRBD1. CDR1 and CDR2 (germline): SQVTM, ANQGSEA. The CDR3 is 14 amino acids. V shed 3 bases and J 4 bases; nucleotides not matched to a gene: 5.

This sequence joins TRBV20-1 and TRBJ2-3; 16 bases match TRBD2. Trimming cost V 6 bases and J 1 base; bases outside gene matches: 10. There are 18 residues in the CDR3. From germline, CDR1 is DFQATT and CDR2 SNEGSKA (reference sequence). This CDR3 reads CSANDPGLAGGGTDTQYF. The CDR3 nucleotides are TGCAGTGCCAACGATCCGGGACTAGCGGGGGGGGGCACAGATACGCAGTATTTT.

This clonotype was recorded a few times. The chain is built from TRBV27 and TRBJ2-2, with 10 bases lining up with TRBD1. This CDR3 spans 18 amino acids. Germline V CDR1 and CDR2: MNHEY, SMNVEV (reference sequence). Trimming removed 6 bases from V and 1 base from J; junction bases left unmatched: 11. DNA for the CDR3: TGTGCCAGCAGCCCCCGGGACAGGGGACACAGGAACACCGGGGAGCTGTTTTTT. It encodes CASSPRDRGHRNTGELFF.

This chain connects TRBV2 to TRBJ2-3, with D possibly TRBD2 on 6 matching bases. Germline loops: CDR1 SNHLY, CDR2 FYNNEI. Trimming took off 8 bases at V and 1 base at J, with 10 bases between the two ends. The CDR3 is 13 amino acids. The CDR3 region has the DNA TGTGCCAGCCCCAGGGAGGGCACAGATACGCAGTATTTT. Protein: CASPREGTDTQYF.

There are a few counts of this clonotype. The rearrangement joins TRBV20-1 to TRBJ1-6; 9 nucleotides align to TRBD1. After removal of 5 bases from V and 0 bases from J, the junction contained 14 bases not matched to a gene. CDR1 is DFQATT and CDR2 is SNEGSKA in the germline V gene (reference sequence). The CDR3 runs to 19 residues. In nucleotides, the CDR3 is TGCAGTGCTCCTAATTCGTACGGGACAGGGAGCTCCTATAATTCACCCCTCCACTTT. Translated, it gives CSAPNSYGTGSSYNSPLHF.

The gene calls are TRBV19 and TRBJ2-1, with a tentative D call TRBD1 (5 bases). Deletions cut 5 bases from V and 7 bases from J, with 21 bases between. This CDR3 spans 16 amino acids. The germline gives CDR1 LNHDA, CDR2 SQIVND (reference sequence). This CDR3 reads CASSPLPDLKGNEQFF. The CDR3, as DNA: TGTGCCAGTAGTCCCCTGCCAGACCTGAAGGGGAATGAGCAGTTCTTC.

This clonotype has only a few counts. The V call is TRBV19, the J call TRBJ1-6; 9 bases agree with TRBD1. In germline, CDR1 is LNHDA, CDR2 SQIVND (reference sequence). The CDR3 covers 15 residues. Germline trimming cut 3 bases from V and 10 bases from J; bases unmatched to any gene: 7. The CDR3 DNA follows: TGTGCCAGTAGTATTGCGAGGACAGGGGAATCACCCCTCCACTTT. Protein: CASSIARTGESPLHF.

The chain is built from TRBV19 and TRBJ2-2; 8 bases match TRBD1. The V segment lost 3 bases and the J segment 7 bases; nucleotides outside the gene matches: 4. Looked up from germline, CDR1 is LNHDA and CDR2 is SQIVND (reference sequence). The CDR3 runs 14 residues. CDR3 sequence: CASSIQGANGELFF. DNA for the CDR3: TGTGCCAGTAGTATCCAGGGGGCTAACGGGGAGCTGTTTTTT.

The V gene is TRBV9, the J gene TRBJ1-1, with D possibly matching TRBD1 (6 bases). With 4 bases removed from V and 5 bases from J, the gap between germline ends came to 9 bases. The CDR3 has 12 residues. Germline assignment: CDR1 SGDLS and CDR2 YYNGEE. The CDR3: CASSTGLTEAFF. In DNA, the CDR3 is TGTGCCAGCAGCACAGGGTTGACTGAAGCTTTCTTT.

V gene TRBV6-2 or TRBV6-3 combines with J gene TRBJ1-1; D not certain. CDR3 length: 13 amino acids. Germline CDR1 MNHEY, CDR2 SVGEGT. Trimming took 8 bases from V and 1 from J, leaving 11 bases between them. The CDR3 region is CASAHPGNTEAFF. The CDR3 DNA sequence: TGTGCCAGCGCCCACCCAGGGAACACTGAAGCTTTCTTT.

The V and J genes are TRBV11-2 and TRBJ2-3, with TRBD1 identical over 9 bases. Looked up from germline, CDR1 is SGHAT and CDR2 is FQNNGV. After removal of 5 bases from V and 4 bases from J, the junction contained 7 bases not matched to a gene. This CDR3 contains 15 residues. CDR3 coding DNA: TGTGCCAGCAGCCCGACAGGGGGAGGTGCAGATACGCAGTATTTT. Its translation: CASSPTGGGADTQYF.